This T cell receptor (beta chain) was found in a study of blood T cell repertoires in COVID-19. Study as a whole: The United States, Italy and Spain supplied acute and convalescent COVID-19 samples. PBMCs, B-cell-depleted T cells, or T cells provided the cDNA or gDNA that made up the material.

The CDR3 is made up of 15 amino acids. Germline-derived CDR1 and CDR2 are LNHDA and SQIVND (reference sequence). V lost 4 bases and J lost 3, with 16 bases in between. For recovered donors of Cohort 3, there were two negative PCRs, clearance, or symptom resolution. Sequencing used immunoSEQ multiplex PCR; TCRdb keeps in-frame clones, though not all of them. The data contain about 300,000 clones, approximately 91% of them seen just once; the ten biggest clones take up around 4.8%. V and J are TRBV19 and TRBJ2-7, with D perhaps matching TRBD1 (5 bases). The source material was PBMCs or T cells enriched from blood (not recorded which). This clonotype originated in a man in his sixties who had recovered from COVID-19. The CDR3, as DNA: TGTGCCAGTAGTAAAGGCGGACAAAAGTACTACGAGCAGTACTTC. It codes for CASSKGGQKYYEQYF. The full variable domain, completed using reference TRBV19 and TRBJ2-7, is DGGITQSPKYLFRKEGQNVTLSCEQNLNHDAMYWYRQDPGQGLRLIYYSQIVNDFQKGDIAEGYSVSREKKESFPLTVTSAQKNPTAFYLCASSKGGQKYYEQYFGPGTRLTVT.